This TCR beta chain was recorded in a study of cytomegalovirus exposure and HLA in healthy donors. Notes on the study in general: The sole available immune exposure information was CMV serostatus. Data from an earlier analysis indicated that most TCR beta V segments were productive either about 90% or about 30% of the time. Researchers left out some V segments, among them TRBV6-2 and TRBV6-3, as indistinguishable.

With 3 bases clipped from V and 2 bases from J, the junction kept 5 bases outside the gene matches. This CDR3 is built from 14 residues. The germline V gene encodes CDR1 SGHRS and CDR2 YFSETQ. At the time of sampling, donors were nominally healthy, though unrecorded immune exposures were likely. The PCR made use of 60 Vbeta and 13 Jbeta primers. Profiling relied on immunoSEQ multiplex PCR, and the TCRdb table lists in-frame clones only, not all of them. The table includes around 150,000 clones, roughly 80% detected once. Points on this clone: Its antigen is unknown.

The sequence derives from a male donor in good health and CMV-seronegative. Material for sequencing was PBMCs. The J gene is TRBJ2-7, the V gene TRBV5-1, with 7 bases fitting TRBD2. CDR3 coding DNA: TGCGCCAGCAGCTGGGGGGGAGGAACCTACGAGCAGTACTTC. This codes for CASSWGGGTYEQYF.